This T cell receptor beta chain is drawn from a study of CD8+ T cells in alopecia areata. Turning to the study itself: Tofacitinib therapy took 6 to 18 months; 6 months off drug came after.

In each case, RNA was isolated and then reverse transcribed into cDNA as the sequencing template. Sequencing was performed with immunoSEQ multiplex PCR; in TCRdb, only in-frame clones are kept and a portion is missing. The table has about 150,000 clones, about 87% seen once. The CDR3 sequence is 16 residues long. Germline CDR1 SQVTM, CDR2 ANQGSEA. Details on this clone: One end of the junction is discordant with germline, which a read error may explain.

This clonotype was obtained from a human donor with alopecia areata. The sequencing here drew on CD8+ T cells sorted from blood, taken at week 0. The chain joins TRBV29-1 to TRBJ2-5, with D maybe TRBD1 (5 bases). The CDR3 loop reads CSVEDPPGSSQETRYF. CDR3 nucleotides: TGCAGCGTTGAAGATCCCCCAGGGTCTTCCCAAGAGACCCGGTACTTC.